The source of this T cell receptor (beta chain) is a study of esophageal squamous cell carcinoma under preoperative chemotherapy. Study information: Both tumor-infiltrating lymphocytes and peripheral blood T cells were profiled. General study points: After chemotherapy, TCR diversity rose significantly in peripheral T cells but not in tumor-infiltrating lymphocytes.

TCRdb reprocessed the PCR reads with MiXCR, giving one entry per CDR3 protein. The sample shows around 30,000 distinct CDR3 sequences, around half of them seen only once. This clonotype was picked up many times. As yet, its antigen is unknown. Documented time point: after preoperative PTX-NDP chemotherapy. Paclitaxel-nedaplatin chemotherapy was given to patients ahead of their surgery. The CDR3 is made up of 16 amino acids. V lost 6 bases, J lost 5 bases, and 22 bases lay in between. Germline V gives CDR1 MNHNS, CDR2 SASEGT. J is TRBJ1-2 and V is TRBV6-1; a possible D gene is TRBD1 (5 bases). The source of this sequence is a human donor with esophageal squamous cell carcinoma. The donor label of this sample is uncertain. Sampling was conducted from a patient given preoperative chemotherapy. CDR3 bases: TGTGCCAGCAGAAGGAGCCGAGGGACTCCGAGGTATGGCTACACCTTC. This translates into CASRRSRGTPRYGYTF.